Below, one T cell receptor (beta chain) is given with its context. Trimming took 0 bases from V and 4 from J, leaving 10 bases between them. Germline-derived CDR1 and CDR2 are GTSNPN and SVGIG (reference sequence). The CDR3 consists of 14 residues. The repertoire was sequenced with immunoSEQ multiplex PCR; TCRdb's copy has only in-frame clones and lacks some. The sample has 150,000 or so clones, approximately 95% seen once. The data stem from a study of T cell responses to AZD1222 COVID-19 vaccine. The material was peripheral blood, obtained on day 0 of MenACWY control vaccination. This TCR was sampled from an adult in good health. The chain has TRBV30 and TRBJ1-5, with no clear D. CDR3 amino acids: CAWSVHGVNQPQHF. In DNA, the CDR3 is TGTGCCTGGAGTGTACACGGGGTTAATCAGCCCCAGCATTTT. Supplemented by reference TRBV30 and TRBJ1-5, the full variable domain reads SQTIHQWPATLVQPVGSPLSLECTVEGTSNPNLYWYRQAAGRGLQLLFYSVGIGQISSEVPQNLSASRPQDRQFILSSKKLLLSDSGFYLCAWSVHGVNQPQHFGDGTRLSIL.